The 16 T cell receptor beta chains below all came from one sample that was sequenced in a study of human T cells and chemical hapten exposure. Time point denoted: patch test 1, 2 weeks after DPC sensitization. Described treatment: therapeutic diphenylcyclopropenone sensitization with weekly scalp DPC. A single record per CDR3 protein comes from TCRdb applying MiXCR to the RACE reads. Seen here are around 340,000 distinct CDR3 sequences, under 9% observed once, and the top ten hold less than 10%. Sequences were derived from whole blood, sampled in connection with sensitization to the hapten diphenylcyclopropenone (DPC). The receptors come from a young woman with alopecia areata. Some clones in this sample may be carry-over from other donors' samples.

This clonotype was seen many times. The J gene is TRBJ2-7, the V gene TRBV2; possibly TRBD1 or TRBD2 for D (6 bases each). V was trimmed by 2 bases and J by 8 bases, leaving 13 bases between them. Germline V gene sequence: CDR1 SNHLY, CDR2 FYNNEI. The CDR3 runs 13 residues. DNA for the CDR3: TGTGCCAGCAGTGAATTTTGGGGGGCCCAGCAGTACTTC. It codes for CASSEFWGAQQYF.

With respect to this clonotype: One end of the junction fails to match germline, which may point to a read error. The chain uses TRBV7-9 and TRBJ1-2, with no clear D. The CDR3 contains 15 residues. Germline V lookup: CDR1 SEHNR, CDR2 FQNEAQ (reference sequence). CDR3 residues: CASSLARTEEFYTYF. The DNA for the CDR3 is TGTGCCAGCAGCTTAGCGCGAACAGAGGAATTTTATACTTACTTC. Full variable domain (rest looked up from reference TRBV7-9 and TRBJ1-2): DTGVSQNPRHKITKRGQNVTFRCDPISEHNRLYWYRQTLGQGPEFLTYFQNEAQLEKSRLLSDRFSAERPKGSFSTLEIQRTEQGDSAMYLCASSLARTEEFYTYFGSGTRLTVV.

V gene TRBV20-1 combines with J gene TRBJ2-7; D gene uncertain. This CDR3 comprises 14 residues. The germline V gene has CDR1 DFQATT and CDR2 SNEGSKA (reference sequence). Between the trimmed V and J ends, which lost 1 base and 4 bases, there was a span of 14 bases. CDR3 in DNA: TGCAGTGCTAGAGTTTTGTTAGCTGGATACGAGCAGTACTTC. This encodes CSARVLLAGYEQYF.

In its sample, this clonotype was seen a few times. The CDR3 bases are TGCAGTGCTAGAGTTGGGCAGGGAGCTCTATCTTCTGGAAACACCATATATTTT. Its translation is CSARVGQGALSSGNTIYF. The J gene is TRBJ1-3, the V gene TRBV20-1; a weak D match, TRBD1 (5 bases). The CDR3 consists of 18 residues. Germline-derived CDR1 and CDR2 are DFQATT and SNEGSKA (reference sequence). V shed 1 base and J shed 1 base, with 20 bases lying between them.

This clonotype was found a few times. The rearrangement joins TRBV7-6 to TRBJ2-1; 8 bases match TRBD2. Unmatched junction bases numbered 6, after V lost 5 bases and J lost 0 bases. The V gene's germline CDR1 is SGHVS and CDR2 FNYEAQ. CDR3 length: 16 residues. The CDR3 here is CASSVERGSSYNEQFF. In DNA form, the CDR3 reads TGTGCCAGCAGCGTTGAGCGGGGGTCCTCCTACAATGAGCAGTTCTTC.

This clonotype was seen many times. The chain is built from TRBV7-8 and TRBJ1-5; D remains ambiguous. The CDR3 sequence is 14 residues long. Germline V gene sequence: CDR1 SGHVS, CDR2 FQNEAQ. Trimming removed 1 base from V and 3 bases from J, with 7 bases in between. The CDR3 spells CASSLGQDNQPQHF. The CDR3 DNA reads TGTGCCAGCAGCTTAGGGCAGGACAATCAGCCCCAGCATTTT. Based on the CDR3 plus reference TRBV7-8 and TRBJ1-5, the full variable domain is GAGVSQSPRYKVAKRGQDVALRCDPISGHVSLFWYQQALGQGPEFLTYFQNEAQLDKSGLPSDRFFAERPEGSVSTLKIQRTQQEDSAVYLCASSLGQDNQPQHFGDGTRLSIL.

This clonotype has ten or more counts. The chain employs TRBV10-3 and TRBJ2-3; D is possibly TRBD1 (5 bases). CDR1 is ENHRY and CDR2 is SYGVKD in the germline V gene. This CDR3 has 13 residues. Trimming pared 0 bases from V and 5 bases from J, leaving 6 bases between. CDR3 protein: CAISESGEDTQYF. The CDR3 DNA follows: TGTGCCATCAGTGAGTCAGGGGAAGATACGCAGTATTTT.

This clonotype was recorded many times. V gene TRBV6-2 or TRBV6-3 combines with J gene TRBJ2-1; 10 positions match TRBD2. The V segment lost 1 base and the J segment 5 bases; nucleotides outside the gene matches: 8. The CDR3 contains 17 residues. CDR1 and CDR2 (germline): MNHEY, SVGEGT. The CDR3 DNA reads TGTGCCAGCAGTTACTTTTCACTAGCGGGGCCAGACAATGAGCAGTTCTTC. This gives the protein CASSYFSLAGPDNEQFF.

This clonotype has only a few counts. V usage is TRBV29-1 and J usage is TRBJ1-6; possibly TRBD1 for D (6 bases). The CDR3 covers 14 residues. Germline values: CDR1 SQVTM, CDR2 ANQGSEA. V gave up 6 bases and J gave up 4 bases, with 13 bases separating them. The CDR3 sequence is CSVSNRDYNSPLHF. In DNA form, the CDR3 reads TGCAGCGTATCAAACAGGGATTATAATTCACCCCTCCACTTT.

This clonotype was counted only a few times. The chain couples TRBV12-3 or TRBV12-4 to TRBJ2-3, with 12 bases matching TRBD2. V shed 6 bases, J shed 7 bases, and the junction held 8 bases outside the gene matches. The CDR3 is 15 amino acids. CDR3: CASRPTSGGPNTQYF. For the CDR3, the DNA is TGTGCCAGCAGACCTACTAGCGGGGGGCCAAATACGCAGTATTTT.

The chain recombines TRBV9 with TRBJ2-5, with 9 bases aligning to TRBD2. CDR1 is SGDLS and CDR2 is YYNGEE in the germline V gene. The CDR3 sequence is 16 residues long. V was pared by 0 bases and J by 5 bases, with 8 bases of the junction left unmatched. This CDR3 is CASSVGASGAPETQYF. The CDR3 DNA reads TGTGCCAGCAGCGTAGGGGCTAGCGGGGCGCCCGAGACCCAGTACTTC.

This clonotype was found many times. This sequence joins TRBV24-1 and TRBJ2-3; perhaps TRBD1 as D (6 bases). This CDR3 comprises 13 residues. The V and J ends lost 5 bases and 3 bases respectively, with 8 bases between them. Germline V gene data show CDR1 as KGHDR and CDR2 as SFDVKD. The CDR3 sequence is CATSARGTDTQYF. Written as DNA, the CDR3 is TGTGCCACCAGTGCCAGGGGTACAGATACGCAGTATTTT.

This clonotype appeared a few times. The CDR3 sequence is CASSPRLVNEKLFF. In DNA form, the CDR3 reads TGTGCCAGCAGTCCGCGGTTGGTTAATGAAAAACTGTTTTTT. V is TRBV12-3 or TRBV12-4 and J is TRBJ1-4, with no clear D. The CDR3 contains 14 residues. The germline V and J ends were trimmed by 5 bases and 4 bases, with 11 bases remaining between them.

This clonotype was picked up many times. CDR3 amino acids: CASSPRPLAGNTDTQYF. CDR3 nucleotides: TGTGCCAGCAGCCCGCGGCCCCTAGCGGGGAACACAGATACGCAGTATTTT. This chain joins TRBV9 and TRBJ2-3; 9 nucleotides match TRBD2. This CDR3 is built from 17 residues. Germline V lookup: CDR1 SGDLS, CDR2 YYNGEE. J gave up 2 bases and V 4 bases, and 11 bases lay outside the gene matches.

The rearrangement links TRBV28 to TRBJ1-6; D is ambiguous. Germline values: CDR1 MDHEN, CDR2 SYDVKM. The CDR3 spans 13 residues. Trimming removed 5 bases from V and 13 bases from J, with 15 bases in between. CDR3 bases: TGTGCCAGCAGTCCACCCACGGCTTTCCCCCTCCACTTT. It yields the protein CASSPPTAFPLHF.

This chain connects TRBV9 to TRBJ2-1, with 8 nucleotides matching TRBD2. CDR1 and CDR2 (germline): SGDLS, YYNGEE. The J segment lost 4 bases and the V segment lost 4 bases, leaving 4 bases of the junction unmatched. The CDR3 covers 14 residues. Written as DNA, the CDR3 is TGTGCCAGCAGCCCGGTAGCGGGGTACAATGAGCAGTTCTTC. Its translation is CASSPVAGYNEQFF.